This TCR beta chain was sequenced during a study of liver allograft versus peripheral blood T cells. Looking at the study overall: Graft-liver T cell receptor repertoires were compared against recipient peripheral blood repertoires. Overall study results and limits: Peripheral blood reportedly held T cell receptor repertoires that differed from those inside liver allografts.

TCRdb re-called the reads through MiXCR, storing one row per CDR3 protein. Of around 6,600 distinct CDR3 sequences in the sample, 16% were seen once. The length of the CDR3 is 14 residues. The germline V and J ends were trimmed by 5 bases and 10 bases, with 15 bases remaining between them. This clonotype was detected a few times. Antigen: not known. This sequence was found in a human patient who had a liver transplant. Some T cells may arise from the graft donor. V gene TRBV12-3 or TRBV12-4 combines with J gene TRBJ1-6, with D unclear. The DNA for the CDR3 is TGTGCCAGCAGTCCCCAAGGATTTGGCTCACCCCTCCACTTT. This sequence encodes CASSPQGFGSPLHF.